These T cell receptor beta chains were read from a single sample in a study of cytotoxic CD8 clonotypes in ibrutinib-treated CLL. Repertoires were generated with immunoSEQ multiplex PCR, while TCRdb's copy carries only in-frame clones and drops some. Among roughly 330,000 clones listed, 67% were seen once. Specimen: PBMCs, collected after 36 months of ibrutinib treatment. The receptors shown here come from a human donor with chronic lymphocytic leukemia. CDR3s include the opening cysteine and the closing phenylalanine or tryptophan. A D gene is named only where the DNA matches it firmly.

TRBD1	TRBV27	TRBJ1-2	CATGHRGAANYGYTF
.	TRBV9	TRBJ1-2	CASSGPGSWSYTF
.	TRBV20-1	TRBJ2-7	CSAPDPYEQYF
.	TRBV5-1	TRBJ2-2	CASSPITDQGIRGTGELFF
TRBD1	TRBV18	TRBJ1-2	CASSPKGRTGGYLNYGYTF
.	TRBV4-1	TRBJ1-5	CASSRVQGRSNQPQHF
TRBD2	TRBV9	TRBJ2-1	CASSATSGEQFF
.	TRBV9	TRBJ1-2	CASSVASGSGYTF
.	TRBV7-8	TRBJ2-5	CASSFKETQYF
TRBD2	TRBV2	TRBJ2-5	CASRTSGGRAGETQYF
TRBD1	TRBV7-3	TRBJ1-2	CASSPSGGTVRYGYTF
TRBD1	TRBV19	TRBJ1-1	CIGQGPSPNTEAFF
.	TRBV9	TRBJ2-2	CASSASSAANTGELFF
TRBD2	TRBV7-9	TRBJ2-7	CASSLQGAGAYEQYF
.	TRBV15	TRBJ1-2	CATSRVLRDGYTF
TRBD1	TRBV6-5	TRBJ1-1	CASRTGTGSTEAFF
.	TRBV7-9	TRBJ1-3	CASIPPMDQRNTIYF
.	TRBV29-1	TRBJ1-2	CSVPDSDTF
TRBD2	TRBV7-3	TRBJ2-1	CASSLRLAPDGNNYNEQFF
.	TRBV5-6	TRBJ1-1	CASSAGPQDLNTEAFF
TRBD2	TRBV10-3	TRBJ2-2	CAISGIGAGGPNTGELFF
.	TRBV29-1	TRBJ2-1	CSVAGRLHNEQFF
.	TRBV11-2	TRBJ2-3	CASSGRGYTDTQYF
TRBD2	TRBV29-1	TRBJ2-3	CSTAGATDTQYF
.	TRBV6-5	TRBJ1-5	CASSYSVGANQPQHF
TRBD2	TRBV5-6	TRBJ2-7	CASSGSGRAVSEQYF
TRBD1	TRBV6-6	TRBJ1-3	CASTQATGVSGNTIYF
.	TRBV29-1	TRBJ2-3	CSVESSTDTQYF
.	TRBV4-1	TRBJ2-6	CASSQGLRFSGANVLTF
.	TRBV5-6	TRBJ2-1	CASSPLAHYNEQFF
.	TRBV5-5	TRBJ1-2	CASSLQGIWTF
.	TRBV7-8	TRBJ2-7	CASSSRWVSYEQYF
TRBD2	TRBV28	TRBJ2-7	CASSHVGLAGIYEQYF
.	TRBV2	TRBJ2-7	CASKSPGRNYEQYF
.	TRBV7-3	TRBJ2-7	CASSSLPGHEQYF
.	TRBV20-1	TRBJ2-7	CSARGQEGQYF
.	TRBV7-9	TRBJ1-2	CASSFQGIYGYTF
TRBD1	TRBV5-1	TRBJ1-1	CASSLRDRTLNTEAFF
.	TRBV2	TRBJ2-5	CASSQGHRGETQYF
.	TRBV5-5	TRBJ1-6	CASSHGTINSPLHF
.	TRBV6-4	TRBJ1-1	CASSDANSREADTEAFF
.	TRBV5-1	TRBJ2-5	CASSGGPNQETQYF
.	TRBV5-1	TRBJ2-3	CASSLEAYREDTQYF
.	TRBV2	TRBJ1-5	CASSDRLSNQPQHF
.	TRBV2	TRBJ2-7	CASAGLGSSYEQYF
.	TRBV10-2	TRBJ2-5	CASSRRVMGITQETQYF
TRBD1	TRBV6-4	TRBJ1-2	CASRGQGSYGYTF
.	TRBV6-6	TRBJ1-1	CASSGGRTEAFF
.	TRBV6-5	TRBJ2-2	CASSYFLTRGRGELFF
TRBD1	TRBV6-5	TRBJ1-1	CASSTRTGNTEAFF
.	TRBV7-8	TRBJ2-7	CASNPLWGSEQYF
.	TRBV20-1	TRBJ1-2	CSARSLSGYTF
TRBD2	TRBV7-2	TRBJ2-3	CASSLGSGAWYF
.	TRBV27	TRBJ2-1	CASSIHDPPRGNEQFF
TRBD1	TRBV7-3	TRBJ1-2	CASSSDRGYGYTF